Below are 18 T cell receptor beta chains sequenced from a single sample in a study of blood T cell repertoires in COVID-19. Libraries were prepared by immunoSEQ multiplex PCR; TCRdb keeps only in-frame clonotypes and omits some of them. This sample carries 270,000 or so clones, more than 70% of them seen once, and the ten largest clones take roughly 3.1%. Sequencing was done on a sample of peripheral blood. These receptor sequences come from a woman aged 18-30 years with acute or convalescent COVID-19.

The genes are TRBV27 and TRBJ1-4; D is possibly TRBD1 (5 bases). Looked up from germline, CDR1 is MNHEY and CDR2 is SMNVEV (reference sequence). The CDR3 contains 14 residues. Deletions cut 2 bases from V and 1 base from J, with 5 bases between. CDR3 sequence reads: CASSLQGTNEKLFF. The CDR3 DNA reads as TGTGCCAGCAGTTTACAGGGAACTAATGAAAAACTGTTTTTT.

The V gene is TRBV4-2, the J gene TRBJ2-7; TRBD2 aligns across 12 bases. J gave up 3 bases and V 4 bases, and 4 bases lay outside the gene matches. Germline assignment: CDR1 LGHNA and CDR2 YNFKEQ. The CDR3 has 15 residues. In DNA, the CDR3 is TGTGCCAGCAGCCGCGGGACTAGCGGGTTCTACGAGCAGTACTTC. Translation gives CASSRGTSGFYEQYF.

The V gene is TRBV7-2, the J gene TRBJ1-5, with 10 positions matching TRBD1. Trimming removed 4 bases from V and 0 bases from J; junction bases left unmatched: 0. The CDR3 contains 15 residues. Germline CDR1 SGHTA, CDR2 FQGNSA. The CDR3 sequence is CASSWTGGSNQPQHF. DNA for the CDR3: TGTGCCAGCAGCTGGACAGGGGGTAGCAATCAGCCCCAGCATTTT.

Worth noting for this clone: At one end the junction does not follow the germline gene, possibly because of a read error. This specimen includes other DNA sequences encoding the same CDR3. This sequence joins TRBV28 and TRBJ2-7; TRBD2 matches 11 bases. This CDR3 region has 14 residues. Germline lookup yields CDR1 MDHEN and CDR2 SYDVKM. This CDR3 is CASSGTSGRYEQYF. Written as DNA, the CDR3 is TGTGCCAGCAGTGGGACTAGCGGCCGTTACGAGCAGTATTTC.

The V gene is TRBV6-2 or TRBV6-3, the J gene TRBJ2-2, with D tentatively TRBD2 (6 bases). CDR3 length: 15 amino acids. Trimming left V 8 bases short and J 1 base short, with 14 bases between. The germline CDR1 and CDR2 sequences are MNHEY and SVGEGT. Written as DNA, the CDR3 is TGTGCCAGCCGTTGGGACGGGAGGAACACCGGGGAGCTGTTTTTT. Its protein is CASRWDGRNTGELFF.

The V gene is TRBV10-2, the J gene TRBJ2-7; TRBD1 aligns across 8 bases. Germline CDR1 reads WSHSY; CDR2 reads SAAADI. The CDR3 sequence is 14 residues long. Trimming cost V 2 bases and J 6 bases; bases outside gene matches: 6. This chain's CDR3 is CASSEGQGAAEQYF. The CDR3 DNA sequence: TGCGCCAGCAGTGAGGGGCAGGGGGCGGCCGAGCAGTACTTC.

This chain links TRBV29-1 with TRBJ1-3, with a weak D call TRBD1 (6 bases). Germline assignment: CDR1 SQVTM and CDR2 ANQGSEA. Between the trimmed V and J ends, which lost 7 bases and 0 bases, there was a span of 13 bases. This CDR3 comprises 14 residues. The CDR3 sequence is CSATGQSSGNTIYF. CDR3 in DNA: TGCAGCGCTACCGGACAGTCCTCTGGAAACACCATATATTTT.

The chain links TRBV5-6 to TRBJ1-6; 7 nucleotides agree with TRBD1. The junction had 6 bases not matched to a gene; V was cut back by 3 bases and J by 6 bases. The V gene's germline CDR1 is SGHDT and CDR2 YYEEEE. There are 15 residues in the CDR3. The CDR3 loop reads CASSSPTGRNSPLHF. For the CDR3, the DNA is TGTGCCAGCAGCTCGCCGACAGGGCGTAATTCACCCCTCCACTTT.

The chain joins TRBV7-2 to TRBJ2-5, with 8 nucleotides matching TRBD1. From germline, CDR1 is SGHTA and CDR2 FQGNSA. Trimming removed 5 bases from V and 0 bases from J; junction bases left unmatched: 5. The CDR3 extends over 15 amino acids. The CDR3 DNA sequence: TGTGCCAGCAGCAGATGGGACAGGAACCAAGAGACCCAGTACTTC. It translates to CASSRWDRNQETQYF.

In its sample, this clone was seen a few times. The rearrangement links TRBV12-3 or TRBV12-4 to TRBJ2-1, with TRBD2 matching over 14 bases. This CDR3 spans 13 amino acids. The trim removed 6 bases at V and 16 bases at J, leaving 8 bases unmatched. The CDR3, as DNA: TGTGCCAGCAGCACGGGACTAGCGGGAGTTGGATTCTTC. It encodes CASSTGLAGVGFF.

This CDR3 is CASSYSTGFQPQHF. CDR3 bases: TGTGCCAGCAGTTACTCGACAGGGTTTCAGCCCCAGCATTTT. J is TRBJ1-5 and V is TRBV6-6; 7 bases fit TRBD1. The CDR3 has 14 residues. V was clipped by 0 bases and J by 6 bases; unmatched bases: 2. Germline V gives CDR1 MNHNY, CDR2 SVGAGI (reference sequence).

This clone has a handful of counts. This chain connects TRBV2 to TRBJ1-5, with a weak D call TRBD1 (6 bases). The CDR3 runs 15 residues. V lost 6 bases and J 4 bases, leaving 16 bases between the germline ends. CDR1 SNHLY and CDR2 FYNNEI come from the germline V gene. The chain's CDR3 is CASRAGDTQNQPQHF. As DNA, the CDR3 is TGTGCCAGCAGAGCCGGGGACACACAGAATCAGCCCCAGCATTTT.

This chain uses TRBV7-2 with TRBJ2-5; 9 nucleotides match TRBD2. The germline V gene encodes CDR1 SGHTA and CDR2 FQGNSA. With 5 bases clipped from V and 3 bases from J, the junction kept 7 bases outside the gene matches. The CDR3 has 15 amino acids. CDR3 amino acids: CASSQSTSGKETQYF. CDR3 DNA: TGTGCCAGCAGCCAATCGACTAGCGGAAAAGAGACCCAGTACTTC.

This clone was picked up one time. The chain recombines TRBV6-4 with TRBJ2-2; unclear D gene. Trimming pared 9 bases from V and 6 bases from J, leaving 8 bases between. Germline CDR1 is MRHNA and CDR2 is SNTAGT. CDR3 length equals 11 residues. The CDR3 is CARLAAGELFF. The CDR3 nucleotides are TGTGCCAGATTAGCTGCCGGGGAGCTGTTTTTT.

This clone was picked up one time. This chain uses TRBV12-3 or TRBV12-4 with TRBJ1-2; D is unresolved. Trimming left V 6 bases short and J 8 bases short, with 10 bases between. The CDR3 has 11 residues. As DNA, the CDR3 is TGTGCCAGCAGGGACCCGGGGGGCTACACCTTC. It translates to CASRDPGGYTF.

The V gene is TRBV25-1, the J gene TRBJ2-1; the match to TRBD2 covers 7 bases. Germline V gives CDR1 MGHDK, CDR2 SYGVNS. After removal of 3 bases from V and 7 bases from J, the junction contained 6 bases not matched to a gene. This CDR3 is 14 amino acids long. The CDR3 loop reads CASSDGGSGNEQFF. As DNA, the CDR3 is TGTGCCAGCAGTGATGGCGGGAGTGGTAATGAGCAGTTCTTC.

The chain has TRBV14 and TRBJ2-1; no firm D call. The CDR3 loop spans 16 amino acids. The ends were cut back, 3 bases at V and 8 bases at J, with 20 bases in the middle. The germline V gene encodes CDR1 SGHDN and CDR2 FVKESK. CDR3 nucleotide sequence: TGTGCCAGCAGCCAGGTCCCCTATAAGAAATCTCATGAGCAGTTCTTC. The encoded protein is CASSQVPYKKSHEQFF.

The CDR3 DNA is TGCGCCAGCAGCTGGAAAAAAGGACAGGGGGGAGGTGGCTACACCTTC. This codes for CASSWKKGQGGGGYTF. This chain uses TRBV5-1 with TRBJ1-2; 10 bases align to TRBD1. The CDR3 has 16 residues. Looked up from germline, CDR1 is SGHRS and CDR2 is YFSETQ. The ends lost 3 bases at V and 7 bases at J; junction bases unmatched: 12.